A selection of T cell receptor beta chains follows, all from one sample in a study of blood T cell repertoires in COVID-19. Sequencing used immunoSEQ multiplex PCR; TCRdb keeps in-frame clones, though not all of them. The data contain 160,000 or so clones, approximately 81% of them singletons. Sequenced input: peripheral blood. These receptors originate from a woman aged 50 to 60 with COVID-19, enrolled during active disease. CDR3s include the opening cysteine and the closing phenylalanine or tryptophan. The D gene is left open where the match is weak. Clone size is stated in some rows and not others, as once, few, many or a class when expanded.

TRBV6-4	TRBJ2-3	-	-	CASSDTGRGDTQYF	TGTGCCAGCAGTGACACGGGTAGAGGAGATACGCAGTATTTT
TRBV28	TRBJ1-4	TRBD1	-	CASDRVGEKLFF	TGTGCCAGTGACAGGGTAGGGGAAAAACTGTTTTTT
TRBV19	TRBJ1-5	TRBD1	once	CASSTPTGGQHSNQPQHF	TGTGCCAGTAGTACACCGACAGGGGGCCAACATAGCAATCAGCCCCAGCATTTT
TRBV5-4	TRBJ1-3	TRBD1	once	CASSGSRDSSGNTIYF	TGTGCCAGCAGCGGATCCCGGGACAGCTCTGGAAACACCATATATTTT
TRBV15	TRBJ2-7	-	-	CATSRVQGDGQYF	TGTGCCACCAGCAGGGTACAGGGCGACGGGCAGTACTTC
TRBV2	TRBJ1-3	TRBD1	-	CASSEWDRGSYSGNTIYF	TGTGCCAGCAGTGAGTGGGACAGGGGTAGTTACTCTGGAAACACCATATATTTT
TRBV2	TRBJ2-1	TRBD1	once	CASQLEQGGNNEQFF	TGTGCCAGCCAACTTGAACAGGGGGGAAACAATGAGCAGTTCTTC
TRBV6-5	TRBJ2-1	-	-	CASSYSGGTYNEQFF	TGTGCCAGCAGTTACTCTGGGGGGACCTACAATGAGCAGTTCTTC
TRBV28	TRBJ2-1	-	-	CASSFDRYEQFF	TGTGCCAGCAGTTTCGACAGGTATGAGCAGTTCTTC
TRBV29-1	TRBJ2-1	TRBD2	-	CSVAGTTAGYNEQFF	TGCAGCGTTGCTGGGACTACCGCTGGCTACAATGAGCAGTTCTTC